What follows are 3 T cell receptor beta chains derived from one specimen sequenced in a study of shared clonotypes between healthy human individuals. This table comes from immunoSEQ multiplex PCR, and its TCRdb copy is limited to in-frame clones, with some not included. There are 450,000 to 550,000 clones in the sample; 70% to 80% occur only once, and approximately 13% lies in the top ten. The sequencing input was PBMCs. The receptors stem from a middle-aged woman in good health. Some clones in this sample may be carry-over from other donors' samples.

This rearrangement joins TRBV7-3 to TRBJ2-2; 10 nucleotides agree with TRBD1. V lost 2 bases and J lost 4; bases outside the gene matches: 7. The CDR3 consists of 17 residues. Germline values: CDR1 SGHTA, CDR2 FQGTGA. CDR3 protein: CASSLGRQGAVTGELFF. In DNA, the CDR3 is TGTGCCAGCAGCTTAGGTCGACAGGGGGCCGTCACCGGGGAGCTGTTTTTT.

V usage is TRBV2 and J usage is TRBJ2-1, with D perhaps matching TRBD2 (6 bases). CDR3 length: 13 residues. V was shortened by 8 bases and J by 4 bases, with 12 bases between the two germline ends. The germline gives CDR1 SNHLY, CDR2 FYNNEI. In nucleotides, the CDR3 is TGTGCCAGCTTTCACGCGGGGTACAATGAGCAGTTCTTC. Translation gives CASFHAGYNEQFF. The variable domain in full, with the rest retrieved from reference TRBV2 and TRBJ2-1, is EPEVTQTPSHQVTQMGQEVILRCVPISNHLYFYWYRQILGQKVEFLVSFYNNEISEKSEIFDDQFSVERPDGSNFTLKIRSTKLEDSAMYFCASFHAGYNEQFFGPGTRLTVL.

This chain links TRBV27 with TRBJ2-2, with D hard to call. V was trimmed by 5 bases and J by 2 bases, leaving 12 bases between them. The germline gives CDR1 MNHEY, CDR2 SMNVEV (reference sequence). The CDR3 covers 15 residues. Here the CDR3 reads CASSLNIINTGELFF. In DNA, the CDR3 is TGTGCCAGCAGTCTAAATATCATAAACACCGGGGAGCTGTTTTTT.